This TCR beta chain originates from a study of technical replicates of blood from several donors. This clone was found once. V lost 1 base to trimming and J lost 11 bases, with 14 bases between them. The CDR3 loop spans 13 amino acids. CDR1 is SGHNT and CDR2 is YENEEA in the germline V gene. The table came from immunoSEQ multiplex PCR; TCRdb's copy has only in-frame clones and leaves some out. The repertoire holds some 74,000 clones, with 89% as singletons. This chain joins TRBV11-3 and TRBJ1-1, with D unresolved. The sample consisted of T cells isolated from PBMCs. This receptor was identified in a human donor in good health. In DNA, the CDR3 is TGTGCCAGCAGCTTAGGAGGGATTCGTGCGGCTTTCTTT. As protein: CASSLGGIRAAFF.